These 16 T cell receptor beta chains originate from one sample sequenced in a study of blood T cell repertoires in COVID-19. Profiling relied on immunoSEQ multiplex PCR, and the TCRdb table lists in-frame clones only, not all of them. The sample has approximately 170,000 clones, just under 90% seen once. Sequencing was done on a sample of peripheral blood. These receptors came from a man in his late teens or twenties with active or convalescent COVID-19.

The CDR3 protein is CALHYLTSWPYEQYF. The CDR3 DNA reads TGTGCCCTTCACTACCTGACTAGTTGGCCCTACGAGCAGTACTTC. This chain connects TRBV24-1 to TRBJ2-7, with TRBD2 as a possible D gene (6 bases). With 12 bases removed from V and 2 bases from J, the gap between germline ends came to 22 bases. This CDR3 has 15 residues. Germline lookup yields CDR1 KGHDR and CDR2 SFDVKD.

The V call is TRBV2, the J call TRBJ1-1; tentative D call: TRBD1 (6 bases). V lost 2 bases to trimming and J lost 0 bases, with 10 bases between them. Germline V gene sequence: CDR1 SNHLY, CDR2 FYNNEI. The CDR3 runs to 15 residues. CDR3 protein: CASSEQGIMNTEAFF. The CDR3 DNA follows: TGTGCCAGCAGTGAACAGGGGATTATGAACACTGAAGCTTTCTTT.

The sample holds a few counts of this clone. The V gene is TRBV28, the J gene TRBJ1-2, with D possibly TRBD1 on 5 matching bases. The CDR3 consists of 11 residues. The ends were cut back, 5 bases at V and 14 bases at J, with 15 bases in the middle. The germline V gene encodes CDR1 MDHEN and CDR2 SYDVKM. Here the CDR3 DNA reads TGTGCCAGCAGTCCAAGGAGGGGAACTACCTTC. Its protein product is CASSPRRGTTF.

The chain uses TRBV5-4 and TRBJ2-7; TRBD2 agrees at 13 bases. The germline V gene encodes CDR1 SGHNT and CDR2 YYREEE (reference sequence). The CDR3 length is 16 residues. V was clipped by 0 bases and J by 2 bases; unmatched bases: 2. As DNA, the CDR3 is TGTGCCAGCAGCTTGGGACTAGCGGGAGGTACCTACGAGCAGTACTTC. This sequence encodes CASSLGLAGGTYEQYF.

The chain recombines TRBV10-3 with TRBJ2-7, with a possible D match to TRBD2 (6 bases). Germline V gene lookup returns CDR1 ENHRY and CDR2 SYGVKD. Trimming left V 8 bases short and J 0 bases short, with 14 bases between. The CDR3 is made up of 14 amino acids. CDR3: CAIQSAGGSYEQYV. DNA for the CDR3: TGTGCCATCCAGTCAGCCGGGGGCTCCTACGAGCAGTACGTC.

The CDR3, as DNA: TGTGCCAGCAGCCAAGTCTACGCTAGCAATGAGCAGTTCTTC. It yields the protein CASSQVYASNEQFF. The chain has TRBV4-2 and TRBJ2-1, with D uncertain. The CDR3 has 14 amino acids. Deletions cut 1 base from V and 6 bases from J, with 10 bases between. CDR1 is LGHNA and CDR2 is YNFKEQ in the germline V gene.

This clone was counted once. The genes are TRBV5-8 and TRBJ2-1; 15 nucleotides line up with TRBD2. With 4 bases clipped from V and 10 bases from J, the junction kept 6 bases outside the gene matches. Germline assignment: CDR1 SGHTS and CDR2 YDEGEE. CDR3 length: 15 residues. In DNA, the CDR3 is TGTGCCAGCAGCCGGGGACTAGCGGGAGGAAGAGAGCAGTTCTTC. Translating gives CASSRGLAGGREQFF.

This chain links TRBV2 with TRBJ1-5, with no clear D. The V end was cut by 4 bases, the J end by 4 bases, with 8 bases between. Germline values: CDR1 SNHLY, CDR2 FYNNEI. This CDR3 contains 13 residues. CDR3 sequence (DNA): TGTGCCAGCAGTGCGACGGGGAATCAGCCCCAGCATTTT. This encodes CASSATGNQPQHF.

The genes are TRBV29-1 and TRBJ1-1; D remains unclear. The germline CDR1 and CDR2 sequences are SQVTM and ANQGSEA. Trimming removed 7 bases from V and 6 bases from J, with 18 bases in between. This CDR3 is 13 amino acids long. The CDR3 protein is CSARPAGAPEAFF. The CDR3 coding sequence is TGCAGCGCTCGACCAGCGGGTGCCCCTGAAGCTTTCTTT.

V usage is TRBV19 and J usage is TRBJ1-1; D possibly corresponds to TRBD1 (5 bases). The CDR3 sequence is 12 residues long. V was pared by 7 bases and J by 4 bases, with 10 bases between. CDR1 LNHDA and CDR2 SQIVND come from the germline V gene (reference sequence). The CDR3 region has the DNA TGTGCCAGTATGGCAGGGCGCACTGAAGCTTTCTTT. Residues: CASMAGRTEAFF.

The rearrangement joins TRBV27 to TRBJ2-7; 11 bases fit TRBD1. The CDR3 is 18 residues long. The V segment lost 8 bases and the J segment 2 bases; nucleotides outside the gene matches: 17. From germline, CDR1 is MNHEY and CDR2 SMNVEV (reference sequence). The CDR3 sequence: CASYPPGQGGASTYEQYV. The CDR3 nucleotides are TGTGCCAGCTACCCACCGGGACAGGGGGGCGCCTCCACCTACGAGCAGTACGTC.

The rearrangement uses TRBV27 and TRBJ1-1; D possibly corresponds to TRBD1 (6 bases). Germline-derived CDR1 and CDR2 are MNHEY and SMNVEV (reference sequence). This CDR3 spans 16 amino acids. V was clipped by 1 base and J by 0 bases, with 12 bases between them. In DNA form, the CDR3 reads TGTGCCAGCAGTTTATGGGCGACAGGAATGAACACTGAAGCTTTCTTT. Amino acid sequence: CASSLWATGMNTEAFF.

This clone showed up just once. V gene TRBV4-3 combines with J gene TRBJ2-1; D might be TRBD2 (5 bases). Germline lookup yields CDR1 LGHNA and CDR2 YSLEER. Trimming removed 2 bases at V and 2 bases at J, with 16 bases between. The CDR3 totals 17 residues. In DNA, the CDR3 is TGCGCCAGCAGCCAAAGAAGGTCCGGGGTAGCCTACAATGAGCAGTTCTTC. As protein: CASSQRRSGVAYNEQFF.

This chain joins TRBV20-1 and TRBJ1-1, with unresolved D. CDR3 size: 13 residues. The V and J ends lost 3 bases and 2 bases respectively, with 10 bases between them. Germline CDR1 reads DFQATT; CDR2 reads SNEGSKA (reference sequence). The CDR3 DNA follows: TGCAGTGCTAGTTTCCAGGCCAACACTGAAGCTTTCTTT. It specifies CSASFQANTEAFF.

The CDR3 is CATQPRGQTEAFF. The CDR3 DNA is TGTGCCACCCAACCGAGGGGGCAGACTGAAGCTTTCTTT. This chain joins TRBV28 and TRBJ1-1; 7 bases align to TRBD1. Germline values: CDR1 MDHEN, CDR2 SYDVKM. The CDR3 has 13 amino acids. Germline trimming cut 10 bases from V and 5 bases from J; bases unmatched to any gene: 10.

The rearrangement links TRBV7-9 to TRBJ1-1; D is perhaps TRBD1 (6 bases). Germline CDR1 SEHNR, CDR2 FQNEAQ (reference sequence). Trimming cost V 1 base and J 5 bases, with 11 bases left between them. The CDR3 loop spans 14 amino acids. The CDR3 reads CASSLDGGATEAFF. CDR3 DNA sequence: TGTGCCAGCAGCTTAGATGGGGGGGCGACTGAAGCTTTCTTT.